Reported below is one T cell receptor beta chain. Its antigen is still unknown. Within one base of it there is no much larger clone, and no base qualities were kept. This record belongs to a study of T cell responses to AZD1222 COVID-19 vaccine (dated by TCRdb to about 2021). Study-wide context: TCR sequencing was performed for 230 to 250 trial participants, of whom 207 were given two doses of AZD1222 and around 25 were given two doses of MenACWY control vaccine. Enrollment into the trials was organized by age into subgroups of 18-55, 56-69 and 70-plus years, and those subgroups contained approximately 150, 30 and 60 TCR-sequenced participants, respectively.

The CDR3 regions of human TCRbeta chains were subjected to immunosequencing. In the authors' own workflow: Repertoire TCRs were matched against a reference library of SARS-CoV-2-specific TCRs generated with the MIRA antigen-specificity platform. Breadth meant the fraction of unique TCRs that were SARS-CoV-2-associated, whereas depth meant the fraction of total T cells that were SARS-CoV-2-associated. Using the MIRA data, every spike-specific TCR was mapped to the spike region that the TCR reacted to and assigned to either a CD4 or a CD8 class. Log10-transformed breadth and depth values were compared by one-way ANOVA with Sidak's multiple comparisons tests. TCRdb re-hosts the immuneACCESS table, in-frame sequences only. Its copies lack some clones; in the studies checked, an unresolved V gene accounts for under half of them, and the cause for the rest is not known. D and trimming were read from the DNA, whereas the V and J calls and clone size are those reported in that table. The sample table records 130,000 to 150,000 clones; about 92% of these occur just once. The top ten hold 9% to 15% of the sample.

V gives up 4 bases and J gives up 6 bases, and the segment between their germline ends measures 11 bases. The CDR3 runs 12 amino acids, cysteine and phenylalanine included. Here the CDR3 DNA is all that survives: 36 bases in frame from base 1. The germline V gene sets CDR1 to SGHRS and CDR2 to YFSETQ. On the study overall, not on this receptor specifically: The 56-69-year group was small, and its depth increase did not reach significance, likely because of low power. Conclusions about previously exposed vaccinees were limited because only six AZD1222 recipients were SARS-CoV-2 seropositive at baseline. Vaccine-associated CD4 TCRs spanned the whole spike protein, with dominant responses in regions 160-218 and 743-854. Reportedly, almost half of the unique spike-specific TCRs recognized epitopes lying outside the regions that are mutated in the B.1.351 and B.1.1.7 variants. After two AZD1222 doses, spike-specific TCR breadth and depth were significantly higher than at day 0 and than in MenACWY recipients. Participants were mostly white British, with more females than males. The authors suggested clonal diversity may have been underestimated. Because no day 14 peak-response samples were available, the repertoires could be characterized only after the peak T cell response.

The meaning of the sample's time point label: sample from adult after SARS-CoV-2 infection, after symptom onset. Two convalescent COVID-19 patients, sampled after symptom onset from adults with prior SARS-CoV-2 infection, were also TCR-sequenced for comparison. The sequence links TRBV5-1 to TRBJ2-7, and TRBD2 may be the D gene, going by 6 matching bases. The material sequenced was peripheral blood, taken after recovery from COVID-19. The clonotype originates from an adult who had recovered from COVID-19. The DNA is TGCGCCAGCAGCCTGGGAGGTGGCGAGCAGTACTTC. It is translated as CASSLGGGEQYF.